The present TCR beta chain was sequenced within a study of blood T cell repertoires in COVID-19. The overall study: From the United States, Italy and Spain came samples of acute and convalescent COVID-19. T cells, B-cell-depleted T cells, or PBMCs provided the cDNA or gDNA that served as material.

The V and J ends lost 5 bases and 4 bases, in that order; junction bases with no gene match: 10. This CDR3 has 15 residues. Germline V gene data show CDR1 as MGHRA and CDR2 as YSYEKL. As originally analysed: Amplification of reference gene primers was used by the study to estimate nucleated cell counts. TCRdb keeps only in-frame clones here, not all; method: immunoSEQ multiplex PCR. For V, J and clone size, that table is used; D and trimming come from the DNA. This table holds approximately 200,000 clones, roughly four fifths found once. This chain connects TRBV4-1 to TRBJ1-2; 7 bases line up with TRBD1. The clonotype comes from a woman between 55 and 75 years old with acute or convalescent COVID-19. Sequencing was done on a sample of peripheral blood. DNA of the CDR3: TGCGCCAGCAGCTACACTCAGGGGGACAGCTATGGCTACACCTTC. Protein sequence: CASSYTQGDSYGYTF.